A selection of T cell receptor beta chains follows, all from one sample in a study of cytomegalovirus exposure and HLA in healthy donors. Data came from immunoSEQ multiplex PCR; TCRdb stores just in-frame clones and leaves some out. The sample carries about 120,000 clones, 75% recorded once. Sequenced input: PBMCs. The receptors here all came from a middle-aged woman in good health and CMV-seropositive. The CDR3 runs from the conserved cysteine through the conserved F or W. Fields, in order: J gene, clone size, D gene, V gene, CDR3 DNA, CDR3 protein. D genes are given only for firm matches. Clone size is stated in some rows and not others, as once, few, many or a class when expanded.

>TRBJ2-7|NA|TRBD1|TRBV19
TGTGCCAGGAAGACAGGGTTTAACCGCAGTAGCTACGAGCAGTACTTC
CARKTGFNRSSYEQYF
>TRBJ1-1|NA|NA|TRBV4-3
TGCGCCAGCAGCCAAGGGCCGGGGTCAACCCCCGCTTTCTTT
CASSQGPGSTPAFF
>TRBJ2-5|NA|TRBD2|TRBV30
TGTGCCCTGATGGGAGGGAGGCAAGAGACCCAGTACTTC
CALMGGRQETQYF
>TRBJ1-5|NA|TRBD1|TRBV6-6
TGTGCCAGCAGTTACGAAATGACAGGGGATGGGGAGCCCCAGCATTTT
CASSYEMTGDGEPQHF
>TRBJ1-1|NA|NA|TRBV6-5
TGTGCCAGCAGGATGCAGGGGAACACTGAAGCTTTCTTT
CASRMQGNTEAFF
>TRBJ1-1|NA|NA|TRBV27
TGTGCCAGCAGTTTGGGGGCGAACACTGAAGCTTTCTTT
CASSLGANTEAFF
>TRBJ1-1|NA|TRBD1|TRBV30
TGTGCCTGGACCCCCTTGACAGGGACTGAAGCTTTCTTT
CAWTPLTGTEAFF
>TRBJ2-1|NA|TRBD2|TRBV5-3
TGTGCCAGAAGCTTATCGCTAGCGGGAGCTCCGGTTCTGGGCCACAATGAGCAGTTCTTC
CARSLSLAGAPVLGHNEQFF
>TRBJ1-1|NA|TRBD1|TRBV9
TGTGCCAGCAGCGGTAGACAGGGGTACACTGAAGCTTTCTTT
CASSGRQGYTEAFF
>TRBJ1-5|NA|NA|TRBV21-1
TGTGCCAGCAGCAAAGGGGCAGGTTATAGCAATCAGCCCCAGCATTTT
CASSKGAGYSNQPQHF
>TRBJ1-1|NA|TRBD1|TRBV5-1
TGCGCCAGCAGCCTCCTCACAGGGGCAACTGAAGCTTTCTTT
CASSLLTGATEAFF
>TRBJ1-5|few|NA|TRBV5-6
TGTGCCAGCAGCTCCGGACTTTATAGCAATCAGCCCCAGCATTTT
CASSSGLYSNQPQHF
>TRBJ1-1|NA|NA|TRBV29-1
TGCAGCGTTGAACCACAGGGACGGACTGAAGCTTTCTTT
CSVEPQGRTEAFF
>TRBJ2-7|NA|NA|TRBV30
TGTGCCTGGAGTGTAGGGTCAGGGCCGGACGAGCAGTACTTC
CAWSVGSGPDEQYF
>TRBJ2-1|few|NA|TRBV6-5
TGTGCCAGCAGTTACTCGAGCCTGAACCATGAGCAGTTCTTC
CASSYSSLNHEQFF
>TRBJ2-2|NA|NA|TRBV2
TGTGCCAGCAATAGGGGGGGTGGAACCGGGGAGCTGTTTTTT
CASNRGGGTGELFF
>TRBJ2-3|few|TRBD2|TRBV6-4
TGTGCCAGCAGTGACCTGACAACTAGCGGGAGGCCAGATACGCAGTATTTT
CASSDLTTSGRPDTQYF
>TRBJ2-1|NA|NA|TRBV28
TGTGCCAGCAGTTTAGAGGCAGGGCCATTCTTC
CASSLEAGPFF